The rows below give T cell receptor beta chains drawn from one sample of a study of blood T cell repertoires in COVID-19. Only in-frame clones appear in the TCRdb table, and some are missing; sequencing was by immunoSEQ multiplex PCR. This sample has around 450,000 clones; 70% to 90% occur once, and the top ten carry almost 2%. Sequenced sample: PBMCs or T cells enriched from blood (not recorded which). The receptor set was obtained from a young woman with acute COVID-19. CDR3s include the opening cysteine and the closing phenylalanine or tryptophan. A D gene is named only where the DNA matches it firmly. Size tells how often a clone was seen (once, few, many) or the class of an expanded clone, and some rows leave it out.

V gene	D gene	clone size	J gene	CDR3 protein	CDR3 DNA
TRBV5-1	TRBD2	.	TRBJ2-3	CASRKTGGQDTQYF	TGCGCCAGCAGAAAAACGGGGGGGCAAGATACGCAGTATTTT
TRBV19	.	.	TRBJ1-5	CASSSGQYQPQHF	TGTGCCAGTAGTAGCGGGCAGTATCAGCCCCAGCATTTT
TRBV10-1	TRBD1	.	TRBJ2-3	CASSHGQGGKDTQYF	TGCGCCAGCAGCCACGGACAGGGGGGTAAAGATACGCAGTATTTT
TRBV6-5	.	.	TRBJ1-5	CASSYTSAQGGQPQHF	TGTGCCAGCAGTTACACCTCTGCACAAGGGGGTCAGCCCCAGCATTTT
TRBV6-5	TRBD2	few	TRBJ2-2	CASSYGLADFVGELFF	TGTGCCAGCAGTTACGGTCTAGCGGACTTCGTCGGGGAGCTGTTTTTT
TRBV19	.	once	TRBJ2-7	CASSIEESSYEQYF	TGTGCCAGTAGTATTGAAGAGAGCTCCTACGAGCAGTACTTC
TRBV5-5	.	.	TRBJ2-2	CASSLETERDPHTGELFF	TGTGCCAGCAGCTTGGAAACTGAGAGGGATCCCCACACCGGGGAGCTGTTTTTT
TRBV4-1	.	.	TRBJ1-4	CASSRKGLWDFRALEKLFF	TGCGCCAGCAGCCGTAAAGGACTATGGGATTTTCGGGCCCTAGAAAAACTGTTTTTT
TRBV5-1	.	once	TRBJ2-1	CASSSGDRAYNEQFF	TGCGCCAGCAGCTCAGGAGACAGAGCCTACAATGAGCAGTTCTTC
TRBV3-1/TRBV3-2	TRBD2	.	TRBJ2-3	CASSHIAGVDTQYF	TGTGCCAGCAGCCATATAGCGGGGGTCGATACGCAGTATTTT
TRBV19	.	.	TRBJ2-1	CASSIGRGAWEQFF	TGTGCCAGTAGTATCGGACGGGGGGCCTGGGAGCAGTTCTTC
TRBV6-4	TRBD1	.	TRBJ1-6	CASSAEGGQGMNSPLHF	TGTGCCAGCAGTGCCGAGGGGGGACAGGGAATGAATTCACCCCTCCACTTT
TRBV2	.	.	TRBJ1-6	CASSPTRAANSPLHF	TGTGCCAGCAGTCCTACTAGGGCCGCAAATTCACCCCTCCACTTT
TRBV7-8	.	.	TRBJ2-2	CASSLRGQITGELFF	TGTGCCAGCAGCTTAAGAGGGCAAATAACCGGGGAGCTGTTTTTT
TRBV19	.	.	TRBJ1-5	CASSIVGHLDQPQHF	TGTGCCAGTAGTATAGTGGGACACCTCGATCAGCCCCAGCATTTT
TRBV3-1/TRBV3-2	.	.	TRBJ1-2	CASSQRLAGYTF	TGTGCCAGCAGCCAGCGGTTGGCCGGCTACACCTTC
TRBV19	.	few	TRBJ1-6	CATNLQVGNSPLHF	TGTGCCACCAATCTACAGGTGGGGAATTCACCCCTCCACTTT
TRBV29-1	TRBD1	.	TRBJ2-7	CSVPGQGSYEQYF	TGCAGCGTGCCGGGACAGGGGTCCTACGAGCAGTACTTC
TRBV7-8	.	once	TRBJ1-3	CASSLAGRDTIYF	TGTGCCAGCAGCTTAGCGGGGAGGGACACCATATATTTT
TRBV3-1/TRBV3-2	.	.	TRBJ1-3	CASSQGRQALTGNTIYF	TGTGCCAGCAGCCAAGGACGACAGGCTTTAACAGGAAACACCATATATTTT
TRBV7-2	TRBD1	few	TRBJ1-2	CASSPGTANYGYTF	TGTGCCAGCAGCCCCGGGACAGCCAACTATGGCTACACCTTC
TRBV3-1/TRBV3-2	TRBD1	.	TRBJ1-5	CASARQGAQPQHF	TGTGCCAGCGCACGGCAGGGGGCTCAGCCCCAGCATTTT
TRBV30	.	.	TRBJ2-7	CAWSVTVSHEQYF	TGTGCCTGGAGTGTGACAGTCTCTCACGAGCAGTACTTC
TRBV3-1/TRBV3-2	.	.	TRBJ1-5	CASSQDRLSNQPQHF	TGTGCCAGCAGCCAAGACAGACTTAGCAATCAGCCCCAGCATTTT
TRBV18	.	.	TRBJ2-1	CASSITSEEGGEQFF	TGTGCCAGCTCAATCACTAGCGAGGAGGGGGGTGAGCAGTTCTTC
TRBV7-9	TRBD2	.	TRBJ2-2	CASSRGLAGAHINTGELFF	TGTGCCAGCAGCCGAGGACTAGCGGGGGCCCACATAAACACCGGGGAGCTGTTTTTT
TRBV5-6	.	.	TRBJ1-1	CASSPGTPTEAFF	TGTGCCAGCAGCCCTGGGACACCAACTGAAGCTTTCTTT
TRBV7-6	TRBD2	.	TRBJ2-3	CASSPRRGGRDTDTQYF	TGTGCCAGCAGCCCCCGTCGGGGGGGCCGGGACACAGATACGCAGTATTTT
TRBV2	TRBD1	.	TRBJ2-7	CASSPQGAGTYEQYF	TGTGCCAGCAGCCCACAGGGGGCTGGGACCTACGAGCAGTACTTC
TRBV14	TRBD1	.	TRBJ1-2	CASSQTGGSFNYGYTF	TGTGCCAGCAGCCAAACAGGGGGCTCCTTTAACTATGGCTACACCTTC
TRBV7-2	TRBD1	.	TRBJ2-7	CASSMGQSSYEQYF	TGTGCCAGCAGCATGGGACAGAGCTCCTACGAGCAGTACTTC
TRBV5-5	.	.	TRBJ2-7	CASSLLQGVFYEQYF	TGTGCCAGCAGCTTACTACAGGGCGTTTTCTACGAGCAGTACTTC
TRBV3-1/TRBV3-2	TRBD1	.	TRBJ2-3	CASSPRTGAFTDTQYF	TGTGCCAGCAGCCCACGGACAGGGGCATTCACAGATACGCAGTATTTT
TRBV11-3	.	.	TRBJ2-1	CASSPGVGRGLNEQFF	TGTGCCAGCAGCCCGGGGGTTGGGCGGGGGCTCAATGAGCAGTTCTTC
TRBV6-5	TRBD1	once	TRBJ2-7	CASSYDRDSYEQYF	TGTGCCAGCAGTTACGACAGGGACTCCTACGAGCAGTACTTC
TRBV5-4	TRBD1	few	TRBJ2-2	CASSLDGTVNTGELFF	TGTGCCAGCAGCTTGGACGGGACAGTGAACACCGGGGAGCTGTTTTTT
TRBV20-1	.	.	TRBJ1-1	CSARDRTEAFF	TGCAGTGCTAGAGACAGGACTGAAGCTTTCTTT
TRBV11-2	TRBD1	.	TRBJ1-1	CASSRQGGNTEAFF	TGTGCCAGCAGTCGACAGGGGGGGAACACTGAAGCTTTCTTT
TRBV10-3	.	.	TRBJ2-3	CAISLAADTQYF	TGTGCCATCAGCTTAGCCGCGGATACGCAGTATTTT
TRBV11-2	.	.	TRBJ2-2	CASSPIRGNTGELFF	TGTGCCAGCAGCCCAATTAGGGGGAACACCGGGGAGCTGTTTTTT
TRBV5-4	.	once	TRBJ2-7	CASSFEIGEQYF	TGTGCCAGCAGCTTCGAGATCGGGGAGCAGTACTTC
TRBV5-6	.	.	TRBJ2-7	CASSLAFGPVTDYEQYF	TGTGCCAGCAGCTTGGCCTTCGGCCCGGTGACAGACTACGAGCAGTACTTC
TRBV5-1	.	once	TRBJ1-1	CASSLGDIGNTEAFF	TGCGCCAGCAGCTTGGGAGACATCGGGAACACTGAAGCTTTCTTT
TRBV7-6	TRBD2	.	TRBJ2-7	CASSLKRDAATEQYF	TGTGCCAGCAGCCTCAAGCGGGATGCGGCTACCGAGCAGTACTTC
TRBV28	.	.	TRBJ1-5	CASRQQGNNQPQHF	TGTGCCAGCAGACAACAGGGTAACAATCAGCCCCAGCATTTT
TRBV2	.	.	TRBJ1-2	CASKDSLYYGYTF	TGTGCCAGCAAGGACTCGCTATATTATGGCTACACCTTC
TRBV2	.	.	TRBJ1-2	CASSVTAFYGYTF	TGTGCCAGCAGTGTTACAGCTTTCTATGGCTACACCTTC
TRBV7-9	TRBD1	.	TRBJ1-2	CASSLEAGGYGYTF	TGTGCCAGCAGCTTAGAGGCAGGGGGATACGGCTACACCTTC
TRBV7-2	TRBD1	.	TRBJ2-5	CASSLGQRVTYQETQYF	TGTGCCAGCAGCCTGGGACAGCGCGTAACGTACCAAGAGACCCAGTACTTC
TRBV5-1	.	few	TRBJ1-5	CASSLTADQPQHF	TGCGCCAGCAGCTTGACAGCCGATCAGCCCCAGCATTTT
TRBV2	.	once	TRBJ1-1	CASFSTRTPMENTEAFF	TGTGCCAGCTTCTCGACGAGGACACCAATGGAGAACACTGAAGCTTTCTTT
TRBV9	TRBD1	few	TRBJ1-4	CASSETGTTNEKLFF	TGTGCCAGCAGCGAGACAGGGACGACTAATGAAAAACTGTTTTTT